This T cell receptor beta chain is drawn from a study of cytomegalovirus exposure and HLA in healthy donors (dated by TCRdb to about 2017). Background on the whole study: An earlier analysis of 587 of the donors reported roughly 300 Gb of sequence data and about 120 million unique TCR beta sequences obtained from some 200 million T cells. Class I and class II HLA loci were covered by the typing at four-digit resolution. In a later genetic analysis, genome-wide SNP genotypes for about three fifths of the 666 donors were used, and that subset was treated as a discovery cohort. Roughly 5 DR-DQ haplotypes were handled as single units for association and clustering because linkage in the cohort was strong. Every discovery cohort repertoire had been produced on one sequencing platform. The aim of the study was to test whether cataloging public T cell receptors could identify signatures of past pathogen exposure. Among about 400 genotyped donors of the cohort, an average of roughly 230,000 unique TCR beta nucleotide sequences was sequenced per donor, of which about 19% were non-productive. The T cell repertoires of under 700 subjects were profiled by immunosequencing and related to cytomegalovirus serostatus. The genetic ancestry cluster associated with self-reported Caucasian donors included roughly 84% of the roughly 380 genotyped donors. An earlier analysis of approximately 640 of the donors applied high-throughput TCR beta sequencing to assess whether each TCR beta V gene segment acted as functional or pseudogenic. The later analysis used no new phenotypic data to find candidate immune exposures, relying instead on TCR beta sequences and their occurrence across donors. Donor age, sex, ethnicity and CMV serostatus were compiled together with the repertoire data. Around 330 gigabases of sequencing data and 70 million to 100 million unique TCR sequences made up an early release that covered several hundred HLA-typed donors. To predict cytomegalovirus infection status, the study combined high-throughput TCR immunosequencing, statistical association of individual TCRs with disease status, and machine learning. Along with the roughly 700-subject first cohort, a separate validation cohort of about 110 different subjects was used. The number of typed donors differed by locus: about 620-640 for A, B, C, DRB1 and DQB1; about 520 for DQA1; around 580 for DPA1; and about 450 for DPB1. In a later analysis, previously published TCR beta repertoires from about 640 donors were re-analyzed and high-resolution HLA genotyping was added so that TCR occurrence patterns could be studied.

V loses 3 bases at its end and J loses 6 bases; junction bases beyond the gene matches: 10. The germline V gene encodes CDR1 MGHRA and CDR2 YSYEKL. The CDR3 has 17 amino acids, counting the end cysteine and phenylalanine. The entry retains the CDR3 DNA only, 51 bases that are in frame from base 1. Details on this clone: Its antigen target is currently unknown.

Study-level results and caveats: A further reported finding was that TCR beta sequences accurately predicted the HLA-A and HLA-B alleles for most subjects in the first cohort. Some IMGT-functional V segments, including TRBV6-2 and TRBV6-3, could not be distinguished by the 87-base-pair reads and were therefore excluded. Strong co-occurrence of HLA alleles, especially DR and DQ, made assigning TCR associations to individual alleles difficult. Most TCR sequences were seen in very few donors, while some public TCRs were found in many individuals. A later analysis associated 16,951 TCR beta sequences with specific HLA alleles at a false discovery rate of 0.05. The sequencing pipeline was judged likely to have produced a cluster of highly shared sequence variants as a technical artifact. Several of the top co-occurrence clusters appeared to be linked to parvovirus B19, influenza, CMV and Epstein-Barr virus, according to a later analysis. In a later analysis, HLA-associated TCR beta chains were found to be more clonally expanded and to have lower generation probabilities than equally common non-associated chains. According to a later genetic analysis, donors in an Asian-associated ancestry cluster had fewer N-insertions in productive TCRs than the approximately 630-donor mean. For the cohort, immune exposure information was limited to CMV serostatus. In an earlier analysis of about 540 of the donors, most TCR beta V segments were observed in productive rearrangements about 87% or about 30% of the time, broadly matching IMGT annotations. HLA typing was unavailable for some donors at each locus, so association tests used only the typed subset. Correlated functional status among segregating V segments might reflect linkage disequilibrium, but an unknown experimental factor could not be ruled out. A later analysis found that most CMV-associated TCR beta chains appeared HLA-restricted, with HLA associations seemingly driven largely by CMV exposure. This cohort had only TCR beta chains sequenced, and the lack of alpha or paired-chain data limited which features could be detected. A few of the identified cytomegalovirus-associated TCR beta chains were confirmed in vitro to be specific for cytomegalovirus antigens. An association between a missense DCLRE1C variant and V-gene and J-gene trimming of TCR beta chains was found in a later genetic analysis and replicated in an independent cohort. Presence/absence analyses assumed roughly uniform sequencing depth across donors, an assumption that may not hold. Seventeen rarely observed V segments, including chromosome 9 orphons, were excluded from the earlier analysis of some 590 of the donors because counts were too low. It was suggested by the authors that the approach could potentially be generalized to other disease states and immunological phenotypes. A later analysis found that TCR association rates varied across HLA loci, with DRB1 alleles showing the most associated TCRs and HLA-C alleles the fewest. In the study, roughly 160 TCR beta chains were listed as associated with cytomegalovirus. The classifier was reported to diagnose cytomegalovirus status with high specificity and sensitivity in both the original cohort and the validation cohort.

The cohort comprised fewer than 750 healthy bone marrow donors. At the time of sampling, all cohort members were nominally healthy, though unrecorded immune exposures were likely present. The donor was CMV seropositive and belonged to the group of a few hundred seropositive cohort members. A peripheral blood sample was provided by each donor, and peripheral blood mononuclear cells were used for TCR beta sequencing. The Qiagen DNeasy Blood Extraction Kit was used to extract genomic DNA from the blood cell samples. The method behind the library was the immunoSEQ multiplex PCR assay. For the multiplex PCR, a mixture combining 60 forward primers for TCR Vbeta segments and 13 reverse primers for TCR Jbeta segments was used. The CDR3 region of rearranged TCR beta genes was amplified from genomic DNA with a multiplex PCR assay. The Illumina HiSeq System was used to sequence the amplified TCR beta libraries as 87-base-pair reads. In the paper's pipeline: A later analysis counted about 76 million unique TCR beta chains across the approximately 700 repertoires, and some 12 million of these chains were shared by at least two donors. Raw reads were error-corrected and collapsed into unique sequences with a nearest-neighbor algorithm that merged closely related sequences to remove PCR and sequencing errors. Alignment of CDR3 sequences to IMGT reference sequences was used to assign V, D and J gene segments. For a sequence to be retained, at least a six-nucleotide match to both a V gene segment and a J gene segment was required. A rearrangement counted as productive if the CDR3 had no stop codons and remained in frame with V and J, and every other rearrangement counted as non-productive. Following IMGT convention, CDR3 was defined as the stretch from the second conserved V-encoded cysteine up to the conserved J-encoded phenylalanine. The earlier analysis of some 580 of the donors excluded any sequence lacking an unambiguous match to a single V gene segment. An earlier analysis of approximately 590 of the donors classified V segments as functional when productive rearrangements were above 56.7% and as segregating when the standard deviation between donors was above 5%. A statistical classification framework was built to diagnose cytomegalovirus status from the catalog of TCR beta chain sequences. In a later analysis, TCR nucleotide sequences were compared against IMGT/GENE-DB human TR gene sequences so that V and J genes could be assigned. The TCRdist pipeline was used in a later analysis to assign CDR3 sequences and most-parsimonious VDJ recombination scenarios. A later analysis defined each TCR beta chain by its CDR3 amino acid sequence plus V-gene family, and excluded reads lacking a unique V-gene family. As a way to deal with suspected cross-contamination and a sequencing artifact, a later analysis dropped 640 or so nucleotide sequences that were highly shared and had low generation probability. In a later analysis, a clonal expansion index for each public chain was calculated from normalized within-repertoire ranks of inferred template counts. A later analysis computed generation probabilities with a VDJ recombination model fitted to out-of-frame rearrangements, and checked the results against IGoR. In a later analysis, hypergeometric tests were used to score TCR-TCR, TCR-HLA and TCR-CMV co-occurrence, with a repertoire-size bias correction applied to TCR pairs. In a later analysis, false discovery rates were estimated by permuting HLA or CMV assignments 20 times. In a later analysis, co-occurring TCRs were grouped with DBSCAN, and TCRdist sequence similarity was added when clustering was performed within HLA-allele-positive subsets. Repertoires with fewer than 30,000 or more than 120,000 public chains were left out of co-occurrence clustering, as were four to six repertoires with anomalous nucleotide sharing. Not all clones reach the TCRdb copy of this immuneACCESS table, which keeps in-frame sequences only. Checked studies attribute under half of the gap to unresolved V genes and leave the rest unexplained. That table supplies the V and J calls and clone size; D and trimming were determined from the DNA. This sample's listing comprises tens of thousands of clones. The ten biggest clones cover roughly 3.8% of the sample.

The TCR originated in a female donor in good health and CMV-seropositive. The receptor chain draws on TRBV4-1 and TRBJ2-3, and 12 bases in between align with TRBD2. What was sequenced was PBMCs. The sequence in DNA is TGCGCCAGCAGCCACGGCCCTAGCGGGGGGGCCTGGGATACGCAGTATTTT. It is translated as CASSHGPSGGAWDTQYF.